The sequence of this TCR beta chain was determined in a study of cytomegalovirus exposure and HLA in healthy donors. The CDR3 consists of 17 residues. PCR primers comprised 60 Vbeta and 13 Jbeta primers. The method was immunoSEQ multiplex PCR; TCRdb's version includes in-frame clones alone and lacks a portion of them. Altogether 180,000 or so clones are present, around 62% being singletons, with the ten largest covering over 2.5%. This clone was observed a few times. The antigen is not known. General study findings and limits: One variant, a missense change in DCLRE1C, was linked in a later analysis to TCR beta V- and J-gene trimming. TRBV6-2, TRBV6-3 and some other V segments were unresolvable in 87-base-pair reads. TCR association rates varied by HLA locus in a later analysis, with DRB1 highest and HLA-C lowest.

This clonotype was obtained from a middle-aged man in good health and CMV-seronegative. This sequence joins TRBV21-1 and TRBJ1-5; TRBD1, as called in the table, went unchecked against the DNA. TRBV21-1 is deemed a pseudogene. Sequenced material: PBMCs. CDR3 residues: CASSKGRDRGSGQPQHF. The CDR3 DNA follows: TGTGCCAGCAGCAAAGGACGGGACAGGGGATCGGGTCAGCCCCAGCATTTT.